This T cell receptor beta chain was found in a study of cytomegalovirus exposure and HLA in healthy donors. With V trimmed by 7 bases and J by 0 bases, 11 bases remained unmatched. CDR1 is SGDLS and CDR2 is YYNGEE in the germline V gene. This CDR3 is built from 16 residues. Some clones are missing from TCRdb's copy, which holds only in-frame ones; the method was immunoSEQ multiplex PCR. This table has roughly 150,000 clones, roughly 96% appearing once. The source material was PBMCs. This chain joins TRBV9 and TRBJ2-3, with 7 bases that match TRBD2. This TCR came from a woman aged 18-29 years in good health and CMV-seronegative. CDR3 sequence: CASGLELSDSTDTQYF. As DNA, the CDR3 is TGTGCCAGCGGACTAGAACTATCCGATAGCACAGATACGCAGTATTTT.